One and the same sample provided the 8 T cell receptor beta chains below, sequenced in a study of radiation and T cells in renal cell carcinoma. Time point indicated: baseline pretreatment blood. Treatment of the sample: 15 Gy SBRT to primary tumor, nephrectomy 4 weeks later. Some clones are missing from TCRdb's copy, which holds only in-frame ones; the method was immunoSEQ multiplex PCR. The sample lists 70,000 to 95,000 clones, 82% seen once, with approximately 6.4% in the top ten. The starting material was blood, obtained from a patient whose treatment included radiotherapy and nephrectomy. These receptors were collected from a man between 60 and 70 years old with renal cell carcinoma.

The chain carries TRBV2 and TRBJ2-7; D might be TRBD2 (7 bases). Trimming pared 10 bases from V and 7 bases from J, leaving 17 bases between. Germline lookup yields CDR1 SNHLY and CDR2 FYNNEI. CDR3 size: 12 residues. The CDR3 loop reads CATRTAGREQYF. The CDR3 DNA follows: TGTGCCACAAGGACAGCGGGGAGGGAGCAGTACTTC.

The chain has TRBV7-9 and TRBJ2-2; D is undetermined. V was shortened by 2 bases and J by 0 bases, with 7 bases between the two germline ends. Germline V gene sequence: CDR1 SEHNR, CDR2 FQNEAQ (reference sequence). The CDR3 length is 15 residues. The CDR3 coding sequence is TGTGCCAGCAGCTTAACAGCGTCGAACACCGGGGAGCTGTTTTTT. This gives the protein CASSLTASNTGELFF.

The rearrangement joins TRBV5-4 to TRBJ2-7; TRBD1 matches at 7 bases. This CDR3 has 15 residues. Trimming took 5 bases from V and 2 from J; bases not matched to a gene: 10. Per the germline V gene, CDR1 is SGHNT and CDR2 is YYREEE (reference sequence). As DNA, the CDR3 is TGTGCCAGCAGTTCATGGGACAGAGCCCCCTACGAGCAGTACTTC. As protein: CASSSWDRAPYEQYF.

The chain links TRBV18 to TRBJ1-1; D call uncertain. Trimming shortened V by 0 bases and J by 1 base, and 9 bases separated the two germline ends. From germline, CDR1 is KGHSH and CDR2 LQKENI. There are 15 residues in the CDR3. CDR3 DNA sequence: TGTGCCAGCTCACCACCTGAGGGCAGGAACACTGAAGCTTTCTTT. This gives the protein CASSPPEGRNTEAFF.

V gene TRBV18 combines with J gene TRBJ2-7, with D maybe TRBD1 (6 bases). The germline gives CDR1 KGHSH, CDR2 LQKENI. This CDR3 is 17 amino acids long. V lost 2 bases and J 5 bases, leaving 22 bases between the germline ends. In DNA, the CDR3 is TGTGCCAGCTCACCATTGCTACTAACAGGGATGAGCGACGAGCAGTACTTC. This sequence encodes CASSPLLLTGMSDEQYF.

The rearrangement uses TRBV5-5 and TRBJ2-3; no firm D call. Germline loops: CDR1 SGHKS, CDR2 YYEKEE (reference sequence). V shed 0 bases and J shed 3 bases, with 8 bases lying between them. The CDR3 consists of 14 residues. CDR3 residues: CASSLEGSTDTQYF. In nucleotides, the CDR3 is TGTGCCAGCAGCTTGGAGGGTTCGACAGATACGCAGTATTTT.

This chain links TRBV28 with TRBJ1-4; D not certain. Germline loops: CDR1 MDHEN, CDR2 SYDVKM. This CDR3 region has 14 residues. V gave up 6 bases and J gave up 5 bases, with 13 bases separating them. The DNA of the CDR3 is TGTGCCAGCAGCCCCCCCCACAGAAATGAAAAACTGTTTTTT. It specifies CASSPPHRNEKLFF.

The chain is built from TRBV7-6 and TRBJ2-7; tentative D call: TRBD2 (7 bases). Trimming pared 1 base from V and 7 bases from J, leaving 14 bases between. Germline lookup yields CDR1 SGHVS and CDR2 FNYEAQ. This CDR3 comprises 14 residues. CDR3 in amino acids: CASSLVGRGGEQYF. The CDR3, as DNA: TGTGCCAGCAGCTTAGTAGGCAGGGGAGGGGAGCAGTACTTC.